This TCR beta chain originates from a study of siplizumab effects on memory and regulatory T cells. Study-level findings and limits: Both greater diversity than memory cells and a major contribution to the alloresponse seemed to characterize naive T cells.

A note on this clone: What it recognizes is unknown.

Sequencing was performed with immunoSEQ multiplex PCR; in TCRdb, only in-frame clones are kept and a portion is missing. The sample holds 100,000 or so clones, roughly 93% seen once. This CDR3 spans 13 amino acids. V lost 5 bases and J 1 base, leaving 10 bases between the germline ends. Germline V gives CDR1 SGHRS, CDR2 YFSETQ. Sequencing was carried out using non-Treg CD4+ T cells sorted from blood. This sequence originates from a human donor in good health. The V call is TRBV5-1, the J call TRBJ2-7; D perhaps matches TRBD2 (6 bases). CDR3 protein: CASRVAESYEQYF. The CDR3 DNA reads TGCGCCAGCAGGGTAGCGGAATCCTACGAGCAGTACTTC.